The 21 T cell receptor beta chains in this list originate from one sample, sequenced in a study of T cells in Graves' hyperthyroidism and ophthalmopathy. Researchers took RNA transcripts and amplified the TCR beta CDR3 regions from them. An initial round of RT-PCR targeting the TCR CDR3 relied on the HTBI primer set. TCRdb processed the multiplex PCR reads anew with MiXCR; each CDR3 protein has one entry. The sample includes about 200,000 distinct CDR3 sequences, roughly 17% of them seen just once. The sequencing input was blood. These receptors all stem from a woman aged 45-65 years with Graves' hyperthyroidism.

This clonotype showed up many times. The V gene is TRBV15, the J gene TRBJ1-5; a possible D gene is TRBD1 (5 bases). Germline-derived CDR1 and CDR2 are LNHNV and YYDKDF (reference sequence). This CDR3 region has 16 residues. V lost 1 base and J lost 11, with 21 bases in between. CDR3: CATSRGLGTPGGAQHF. The CDR3 nucleotides read TGTGCCACCAGCAGAGGCCTCGGGACTCCCGGGGGAGCCCAGCATTTT. The full variable domain, completed using reference TRBV15 and TRBJ1-5, is DAMVIQNPRYQVTQFGKPVTLSCSQTLNHNVMYWYQQKSSQAPKLLFHYYDKDFNNEADTPDNFQSRRPNTSFCFLDIRSPGLGDTAMYLCATSRGLGTPGGAQHFGDGTRLSIL.

This rearrangement joins TRBV9 to TRBJ2-1; 8 bases are shared with TRBD2. The CDR3 is 16 residues long. The germline V gene has CDR1 SGDLS and CDR2 YYNGEE. V shed 0 bases, J shed 7 bases, and the junction held 9 bases outside the gene matches. For the CDR3, the DNA is TGTGCCAGCAGCGTAGACCCGGGACTAGTGGTGAATGAGCAGTTCTTC. Its protein is CASSVDPGLVVNEQFF.

This clonotype has only a few counts. The chain combines TRBV20-1 with TRBJ2-3; 10 nucleotides agree with TRBD2. Germline CDR1 DFQATT, CDR2 SNEGSKA (reference sequence). The ends lost 0 bases at V and 6 bases at J; junction bases unmatched: 15. The CDR3 loop spans 18 amino acids. CDR3 in DNA: TGCAGTGCTAGAGAGACCCCCAGGGCTAGCGGGAGTAGGGATACGCAGTATTTT. Amino acids: CSARETPRASGSRDTQYF.

This clonotype was counted only a few times. The chain joins TRBV5-4 to TRBJ1-6; maybe TRBD1 (5 bases). V gave up 4 bases and J gave up 3 bases, with 14 bases separating them. Germline values: CDR1 SGHNT, CDR2 YYREEE (reference sequence). The CDR3 has 16 amino acids. CDR3 nucleotides: TGTGCCAGCAGCAAGGCCGGGGGGGACTATAATTCACCCCTCCACTTT. Translated: CASSKAGGDYNSPLHF.

The table lists this clonotype with a few counts. The V call is TRBV29-1, the J call TRBJ2-5; D gene ambiguous. In germline, CDR1 is SQVTM, CDR2 ANQGSEA. V was clipped by 6 bases and J by 0 bases, with 14 bases between them. The CDR3 is 14 amino acids. The CDR3 sequence is CSVDHGRYQETQYF. CDR3 nucleotides: TGCAGCGTCGACCATGGCAGGTACCAAGAGACCCAGTACTTC.

The V call is TRBV7-9, the J call TRBJ1-2; TRBD1 is a possible D gene (5 bases). The ends were cut back, 3 bases at V and 6 bases at J, with 11 bases in the middle. The CDR3 extends over 13 amino acids. Germline V gene data show CDR1 as SEHNR and CDR2 as FQNEAQ (reference sequence). The CDR3 sequence is CASSLGESDGYTF. CDR3 coding DNA: TGTGCCAGCAGCTTGGGGGAGAGTGATGGCTACACCTTC.

This clonotype was detected ten times or more. The rearrangement uses TRBV18 and TRBJ2-7; D gene ambiguous. Germline lookup yields CDR1 KGHSH and CDR2 LQKENI. The CDR3 spans 13 residues. Between the trimmed V and J ends, which lost 1 base and 4 bases, there was a span of 8 bases. CDR3 sequence reads: CASSPRPGYEQYF. CDR3 DNA sequence: TGTGCCAGCTCACCACGGCCGGGTTACGAGCAGTACTTC.

This clonotype was counted between two and nine times. A clone one base away is much larger, so this may be a read error. V is TRBV10-3 and J is TRBJ1-1, with D maybe TRBD1 (5 bases). Germline CDR1 reads ENHRY; CDR2 reads SYGVKD. The CDR3 loop spans 12 amino acids. V shed 6 bases and J shed 4 bases, with 9 bases lying between them. The CDR3 DNA reads as TGTGCCATCAGGGACGGGGCCACTGAAGCTTTCTTT. Encoded protein: CAIRDGATEAFF.

This clonotype showed up many times. This chain uses TRBV27 with TRBJ1-5, with 8 positions matching TRBD1. This CDR3 has 15 amino acids. Germline V CDR1 and CDR2: MNHEY, SMNVEV (reference sequence). The junction had 0 bases not matched to a gene; V was cut back by 2 bases and J by 0 bases. CDR3 region: CASSLDRGSNQPQHF. The CDR3 DNA is TGTGCCAGCAGTTTAGACAGGGGTAGCAATCAGCCCCAGCATTTT.

This CDR3 reads CASSPSSGDTGELFF. The CDR3 nucleotides are TGTGCCAGCTCACCTTCTAGCGGAGACACCGGGGAGCTGTTTTTT. V and J are TRBV18 and TRBJ2-2, with TRBD2 matching 7 bases. V shed 3 bases, J shed 3 bases, and the junction held 4 bases outside the gene matches. Germline CDR1 and CDR2: KGHSH and LQKENI. This CDR3 contains 15 residues.

This clonotype showed up many times. J is TRBJ2-1 and V is TRBV11-2; 11 positions match TRBD2. With 3 bases clipped from V and 4 bases from J, the junction kept 2 bases outside the gene matches. The length of the CDR3 is 15 residues. From germline, CDR1 is SGHAT and CDR2 FQNNGV. For the CDR3, the DNA is TGTGCCAGCAGCTTTTGGACTAGCGGGTACAATGAGCAGTTCTTC. This sequence encodes CASSFWTSGYNEQFF. The whole variable domain, filled in from reference TRBV11-2 and TRBJ2-1, reads EAGVAQSPRYKIIEKRQSVAFWCNPISGHATLYWYQQILGQGPKLLIQFQNNGVVDDSQLPKDRFSAERLKGVDSTLKIQPAKLEDSAVYLCASSFWTSGYNEQFFGPGTRLTVL.

This clonotype was observed many times. The chain has TRBV29-1 and TRBJ1-1; TRBD1 matches at 7 bases. CDR3 length equals 13 residues. Looked up from germline, CDR1 is SQVTM and CDR2 is ANQGSEA. CDR3 DNA sequence: TGCAGTTCTTACCGGGACAGCAGCACTGAAGCTTTCTTT. Amino acid sequence: CSSYRDSSTEAFF.

This clonotype was detected ten times or more. The rearrangement links TRBV9 to TRBJ2-2, with 7 bases matching TRBD1. Germline V gene lookup returns CDR1 SGDLS and CDR2 YYNGEE. V was clipped by 0 bases and J by 4 bases; unmatched bases: 3. CDR3 length: 15 amino acids. The CDR3: CASSVAAGGTGELFF. The CDR3 DNA sequence: TGTGCCAGCAGCGTAGCTGCAGGGGGCACCGGGGAGCTGTTTTTT.

As regards this clonotype: An end of the junction does not agree with germline; a read error may underlie this. In nucleotides, the CDR3 is TGTGCTAGCAGCTACGCGGGAGGAAGTCAAGAGACCCAGTACTTC. As protein: CASSYAGGSQETQYF. The chain couples TRBV7-7 to TRBJ2-5; 8 bases are a match to TRBD2. The CDR3 is 15 residues long. Germline loops: CDR1 SSHAT, CDR2 FNYEAQ (reference sequence).

This clonotype was observed a handful of times. V and J are TRBV12-5 and TRBJ2-5, with a possible D match to TRBD1 (6 bases). The CDR3 extends over 15 amino acids. The V gene lost 1 base and the J gene lost 5 bases, with 14 bases spanning the gap. Germline CDR1 is LGHNT and CDR2 is FRNRAP. The chain's CDR3 is CASGLGDNSMETQYF. The CDR3 region has the DNA TGTGCTAGTGGTTTGGGGGACAATTCAATGGAGACCCAGTACTTC.

This clonotype was recorded many times. V gene TRBV5-4 combines with J gene TRBJ2-7; TRBD2 matches at 7 bases. Germline-derived CDR1 and CDR2 are SGHNT and YYREEE (reference sequence). V trimming: 4 bases; J trimming: 2 bases; junction bases outside the gene matches: 9. There are 15 residues in the CDR3. The CDR3 nucleotides are TGTGCCAGCAGCCCCCCGGCGGGGACTACCTACGAGCAGTACTTC. This gives the protein CASSPPAGTTYEQYF.

The CDR3: CASSYPRDRGKGRGGELFF. In DNA, the CDR3 is TGTGCCAGCAGTTACCCCCGGGACAGGGGGAAAGGAAGGGGCGGGGAGCTGTTTTTT. The rearrangement uses TRBV12-3 or TRBV12-4 and TRBJ2-2, with 11 nucleotides matching TRBD1. Trimming took 4 bases from V and 7 from J; bases not matched to a gene: 17. The CDR3 has 19 amino acids.

This clonotype was recorded many times. The chain combines TRBV20-1 with TRBJ2-7; D possibly uses TRBD1 or TRBD2 (5 bases each). Germline CDR1 DFQATT, CDR2 SNEGSKA (reference sequence). The CDR3 consists of 17 residues. V shed 5 bases and J shed 2 bases, with 25 bases lying between them. The DNA of the CDR3 is TGCAGTGCTCGACCGCCAGGAGGCGGGCTAGGGGCCTACGAGCAGTACTTC. Amino acid sequence: CSARPPGGGLGAYEQYF.

V gene TRBV20-1 combines with J gene TRBJ1-4; the D gene is possibly TRBD1 (6 bases). V was clipped by 4 bases and J by 2 bases, with 11 bases between them. The CDR3 is 14 residues long. The germline V gene has CDR1 DFQATT and CDR2 SNEGSKA (reference sequence). The CDR3 spells CSAKIGGTNEKLFF. CDR3 in DNA: TGCAGTGCTAAAATAGGGGGGACTAATGAAAAACTGTTTTTT.

This clonotype showed up many times. The chain is built from TRBV20-1 and TRBJ2-1, with 12 bases that match TRBD2. The CDR3 covers 19 residues. The V and J ends lost 1 base and 6 bases, in that order; junction bases with no gene match: 16. Germline CDR1 DFQATT, CDR2 SNEGSKA (reference sequence). In nucleotides, the CDR3 is TGCAGTGCTAGAGGTAGGGACAGGTCGACTAGCGGGAGCCTCAATGAGCAGTTCTTC. Translated: CSARGRDRSTSGSLNEQFF.

The V and J genes are TRBV4-1 and TRBJ2-2, with 11 nucleotides matching TRBD1. CDR3 length: 16 residues. The V gene end was trimmed by 3 bases and the J gene end by 6 bases; junction bases not matched to a gene: 6. Germline V gives CDR1 MGHRA, CDR2 YSYEKL. The CDR3 loop reads CASSQRGTGGAGELFF. CDR3 nucleotides: TGCGCCAGCAGCCAGCGTGGGACAGGGGGAGCCGGGGAGCTGTTTTTT.